This paragraph reports one T cell receptor (beta chain). Its antigen is still unknown. Base qualities are not at hand, and no much larger clone is one base apart. The collaborating institutions used their own protocols to collect whole blood in K2EDTA tubes. For TCRbeta analysis, collaborators shipped samples in one of three forms: frozen whole blood, isolated PBMCs, or DNA extracted from either of those sample types. This specimen comes from a study of blood T cell repertoires in COVID-19 (TCRdb year 2020). In terms of the full investigation: Samples covering the acute and convalescent phases of COVID-19 were provided by collaborators in the United States, Italy and Spain. The prospective study material was composed of cDNA or gDNA derived from T cells, B-cell-depleted T cells, or PBMCs. Deeply sampled blood TCRbeta repertoires from subjects exposed to, actively infected with, or recovered from COVID-19 were included in the dataset. The repertoires were made available in a free public database intended to serve as a resource for research on the immune response to SARS-CoV-2. Samples came from the ongoing ImmuneRACE study (first 160 participants) plus 1,254 subjects from 6 global collaborators. Nearly every sample came with metadata listing a de-identified subject ID, COVID-19 status, age in years and sex. HLA class I and class II types, where available, came from metadata supplied by the sample provider rather than from assay-based typing.

TCRbeta CDR3 regions were amplified from genomic DNA using the immunoSEQ Assay, a bias-controlled multiplex PCR. Turning to the authors' computational methods: The number of nucleated cells in each sample was estimated by amplification of reference gene primers within the assay. To quantify the absolute abundance of each unique TCRbeta CDR3 rearrangement, sequence reads were collapsed and filtered. For each sample, productive Simpson clonality was calculated by taking the square root of Simpson's diversity index across productive rearrangements. The table was pulled from immuneACCESS by TCRdb, which kept in-frame rearrangements only. Such tables lose some clones; where checked, under half of the loss comes from unresolved V genes, and the rest has no known cause. D and trimming come from the DNA, and the V and J calls and clone size come from that table. Here the sample has some 66,000 clones; roughly 92% occur a single time. The biggest ten clones account for about 3.1% of the sample.

The paper as a whole reports these results and caveats: How much clinical and demographic metadata was included differed by source and by participant, and the metadata was provided uncurated.

As encoded in the germline V gene, CDR1 is KGHDR while CDR2 is SFDVKD. There are 14 amino acids in the CDR3, from cysteine to phenylalanine inclusive. This entry keeps only the CDR3 DNA: 42 bases, framed from base 1. V sheds 7 bases and J sheds 5 bases, leaving 13 bases between their ends. The source of this sequence is a man aged 65 to 85 with active COVID-19. Recombination linked TRBV24-1 to TRBJ2-2, with a tentative D gene TRBD2 over 6 matching bases. Material: peripheral blood. The CDR3 protein sequence reads: CATRPGGGTGELFF. The sequence in DNA is TGTGCCACCAGGCCCGGTGGAGGGACCGGGGAGCTGTTTTTT.